Listed here are 27 T cell receptor beta chains from one sample, sequenced in a study of beta chain features in type 1 diabetes. These receptors' antigens are unknown. The entirety of the isolated RNA underwent reverse transcription, so expressed TCRB transcripts were sequenced. Repertoires were generated with immunoSEQ multiplex PCR, while TCRdb's copy carries only in-frame clones and drops some. Of approximately 730,000 clones in the sample, around 15% were seen once. The study's findings and limits: In all four CD4+ subsets, TCRB CDR3 length was significantly, moderately reduced in type 1 diabetes.

Sequenced: naive CD4+ T cells from blood. The receptors here all came from a man aged 18 to 35 with type 1 diabetes.

The J gene is TRBJ1-5, the V gene TRBV6-5, with 10 bases fitting TRBD1. Germline CDR1 is MNHEY and CDR2 is SVGAGI. The CDR3 loop spans 15 amino acids. The trim removed 6 bases at V and 6 bases at J, leaving 8 bases unmatched. The CDR3 DNA follows: TGTGCCAGCAGCCAACTCCGGGACAGGGGTCAGCCCCAGCATTTT. This translates into CASSQLRDRGQPQHF.

This chain links TRBV6-5 with TRBJ2-2; D uncertain. Germline V gives CDR1 MNHEY, CDR2 SVGAGI. This CDR3 contains 11 residues. Trimming removed 6 bases from V and 5 bases from J, with 4 bases in between. For the CDR3, the DNA is TGTGCCAGCAGCGTAACCGGGGAGCTGTTTTTT. Encoded protein: CASSVTGELFF.

A few counts support this clone. The V call is TRBV30, the J call TRBJ2-7, with D possibly matching TRBD1 (6 bases). The CDR3 is 14 amino acids. The V end lost 2 bases, the J end lost 5 bases, and 16 bases lay between the germline ends. Germline V gene lookup returns CDR1 GTSNPN and CDR2 SVGIG (reference sequence). The CDR3 region is CAWSWYTGYNEQYF. The CDR3 DNA is TGTGCCTGGAGTTGGTATACAGGGTATAACGAGCAGTACTTC.

The rearrangement uses TRBV19 and TRBJ2-4; D gene ambiguous. This CDR3 comprises 12 residues. Germline values: CDR1 LNHDA, CDR2 SQIVND (reference sequence). Deletions cut 5 bases from V and 5 bases from J, with 7 bases between. The CDR3 DNA reads as TGTGCCAGTAGTTACAACCAAAACATTCAGTACTTC. As protein: CASSYNQNIQYF.

The chain employs TRBV6-4 and TRBJ1-1; D is ambiguous. Trimming left V 6 bases short and J 6 bases short, with 14 bases between. Germline V gene data show CDR1 as MRHNA and CDR2 as SNTAGT. CDR3 length equals 13 residues. The CDR3 spells CASSATGYAEAFF. In nucleotides, the CDR3 is TGTGCCAGCAGCGCGACTGGATACGCTGAAGCTTTCTTT.

The rearrangement links TRBV27 to TRBJ2-3; unclear D gene. The V gene lost 4 bases and the J gene lost 2 bases, with 13 bases spanning the gap. Germline assignment: CDR1 MNHEY and CDR2 SMNVEV (reference sequence). The CDR3 runs to 15 residues. The CDR3 DNA is TGTGCCAGCAGTTCTCCGGTGGCTTCCACAGATACGCAGTATTTT. Translating it yields CASSSPVASTDTQYF.

The gene calls are TRBV5-6 and TRBJ2-3, with a possible D match to TRBD2 (5 bases). V was shortened by 5 bases and J by 3 bases, with 13 bases between the two germline ends. The length of the CDR3 is 14 residues. Germline V gene sequence: CDR1 SGHDT, CDR2 YYEEEE. In DNA, the CDR3 is TGTGCCAGCAGAACAAGTGGGGAGACAGATACGCAGTATTTT. Translation: CASRTSGETDTQYF.

Written as DNA, the CDR3 is TGCGCCAGCAGCGGCACCTCAACTAATGAAAAACTGTTTTTT. It encodes CASSGTSTNEKLFF. The chain uses TRBV5-1 and TRBJ1-4; D not certain. The V gene lost 4 bases and the J gene lost 0 bases, with 7 bases spanning the gap. Germline V CDR1 and CDR2: SGHRS, YFSETQ. The CDR3 extends over 14 amino acids. Combining the CDR3 with reference TRBV5-1 and TRBJ1-4 gives the whole variable domain KAGVTQTPRYLIKTRGQQVTLSCSPISGHRSVSWYQQTPGQGLQFLFEYFSETQRNKGNFPGRFSGRQFSNSRSEMNVSTLELGDSALYLCASSGTSTNEKLFFGSGTQLSVL.

This clone was seen a handful of times. The chain recombines TRBV29-1 with TRBJ1-3; D is uncertain. Trimming pared 7 bases from V and 0 bases from J, leaving 7 bases between. The CDR3 is made up of 12 amino acids. The germline V gene encodes CDR1 SQVTM and CDR2 ANQGSEA. CDR3 sequence (DNA): TGCAGCGCATACAACTCTGGAAACACCATATATTTT. Its translation: CSAYNSGNTIYF.

This clone came up a few times. The V call is TRBV23-1, the J call TRBJ1-6; D not resolved. TRBV23-1 is filed as an ORF, its function uncertain. The CDR3 length is 15 residues. V was trimmed by 3 bases and J by 5 bases, leaving 11 bases between them. CDR3 sequence: CASSQAKEDNSPLHF. The CDR3, as DNA: TGCGCCAGCAGTCAGGCGAAAGAGGATAATTCACCCCTCCACTTT.

This clone was counted a few times. J is TRBJ2-3 and V is TRBV18; tentative D call: TRBD2 (7 bases). The germline V gene has CDR1 KGHSH and CDR2 LQKENI. The CDR3 contains 16 residues. Trimming cost V 3 bases and J 5 bases, with 18 bases left between them. CDR3 coding DNA: TGTGCCAGCTCACCGACCGGGGGGCCTTTCCGAGATACGCAGTATTTT. It translates to CASSPTGGPFRDTQYF.

There are a few counts of this clone. The gene calls are TRBV18 and TRBJ1-1, with 10 bases matching TRBD1. The germline V gene encodes CDR1 KGHSH and CDR2 LQKENI. The ends lost 2 bases at V and 0 bases at J; junction bases unmatched: 3. The CDR3 spans 16 residues. The CDR3 loop reads CASSPMDRGLNTEAFF. The CDR3 bases are TGTGCCAGCTCACCAATGGACAGGGGGTTGAACACTGAAGCTTTCTTT.

This clone was counted a few times. The chain couples TRBV18 to TRBJ2-3; 10 bases match TRBD1. V gave up 4 bases and J gave up 4 bases; unmatched junction bases: 5. Germline loops: CDR1 KGHSH, CDR2 LQKENI. The CDR3 runs 15 residues. Here the CDR3 DNA reads TGTGCCAGCTCACTGACAGGGGGCGTTGCAGATACGCAGTATTTT. Amino acids: CASSLTGGVADTQYF. The full variable domain, with the rest looked up from reference TRBV18 and TRBJ2-3, is NAGVMQNPRHLVRRRGQEARLRCSPMKGHSHVYWYRQLPEEGLKFMVYLQKENIIDESGMPKERFSAEFPKEGPSILRIQQVVRGDSAAYFCASSLTGGVADTQYFGPGTRLTVL.

This clone has only a few counts. The chain combines TRBV7-9 with TRBJ2-1; 7 positions agree with TRBD1. Germline V gives CDR1 SEHNR, CDR2 FQNEAQ (reference sequence). The V and J ends lost 5 bases and 8 bases, in that order; junction bases with no gene match: 6. The CDR3 loop spans 13 amino acids. CDR3 DNA sequence: TGTGCCAGCAGCCTCGACAGGGTTGATGAGCAGTTCTTC. It is translated as CASSLDRVDEQFF.

This clone was observed a few times. The rearrangement links TRBV9 to TRBJ1-6; D may be TRBD1 (5 bases). CDR1 and CDR2 from the germline V gene are SGDLS and YYNGEE. V was shortened by 5 bases and J by 11 bases, with 11 bases between the two germline ends. This CDR3 contains 12 residues. CDR3 loop: CASSPGGAPLHF. The DNA for the CDR3 is TGTGCCAGCAGTCCTGGGGGGGCACCCCTCCACTTT.

This clone was detected only a few times. Other DNA sequences within the sample encode an identical CDR3. The rearrangement links TRBV19 to TRBJ2-7; D gene unclear. This CDR3 spans 11 amino acids. CDR1 is LNHDA and CDR2 is SQIVND in the germline V gene (reference sequence). Trimming removed 5 bases from V and 4 bases from J, with 6 bases in between. This CDR3 reads CASSDRYEQYF. CDR3 coding DNA: TGTGCCAGTAGTGATCGATACGAGCAGTACTTC.

The chain links TRBV28 to TRBJ2-1, with unresolved D. Trimming cost V 6 bases and J 5 bases, with 14 bases left between them. This CDR3 region has 14 residues. The germline CDR1 and CDR2 sequences are MDHEN and SYDVKM. Written as DNA, the CDR3 is TGTGCCAGCAGGACGGACCGGAACCACAATGAGCAGTTCTTC. Amino acid sequence: CASRTDRNHNEQFF.

This clone was seen a handful of times. The V gene is TRBV29-1, the J gene TRBJ2-2, with D tentatively TRBD2 (5 bases). Germline loops: CDR1 SQVTM, CDR2 ANQGSEA. The ends were cut back, 6 bases at V and 2 bases at J, with 13 bases in the middle. The CDR3 has 14 residues. The CDR3 sequence: CSVPGLINTGELFF. In DNA form, the CDR3 reads TGCAGCGTGCCAGGACTGATAAACACCGGGGAGCTGTTTTTT.

This clone showed up just a few times. The chain carries TRBV4-2 and TRBJ1-6; D unresolved. The CDR3 length is 16 residues. Germline lookup yields CDR1 LGHNA and CDR2 YNFKEQ. Trimming removed 0 bases at V and 4 bases at J, with 10 bases between. CDR3 nucleotide sequence: TGTGCCAGCAGCCAAGAAGGAACAGCTTATAATTCACCCCTCCACTTT. Translated: CASSQEGTAYNSPLHF.

The chain couples TRBV19 to TRBJ2-7; the match to TRBD1 covers 7 bases. With V trimmed by 6 bases and J by 2 bases, 4 bases remained unmatched. The germline V gene encodes CDR1 LNHDA and CDR2 SQIVND (reference sequence). This CDR3 is 13 amino acids long. CDR3 DNA sequence: TGTGCCAGTAGCCGGGACAGAACCTACGAGCAGTACTTC. Translated, it gives CASSRDRTYEQYF.

The rearrangement uses TRBV5-1 and TRBJ2-5; 8 bases map to TRBD2. J was trimmed by 5 bases and V by 4 bases; bases with no gene match: 10. Per the germline V gene, CDR1 is SGHRS and CDR2 is YFSETQ. The CDR3 contains 15 residues. The CDR3 is CASSRGLSGVETQYF. The CDR3 DNA reads TGCGCCAGCAGCCGCGGACTTAGCGGGGTGGAGACCCAGTACTTC.

This clone was recorded a few times. V is TRBV2 and J is TRBJ2-3, with TRBD2 matching 8 bases. V lost 10 bases, J lost 0 bases, and 6 bases stayed unmatched. CDR3 length: 14 amino acids. From germline, CDR1 is SNHLY and CDR2 FYNNEI. The CDR3 here is CATGGAPSTDTQYF. The CDR3 DNA reads TGTGCCACGGGGGGGGCACCTAGCACAGATACGCAGTATTTT.

This clone was counted between two and nine times. The rearrangement joins TRBV19 to TRBJ2-3; weak D call: TRBD1 (6 bases). This CDR3 comprises 13 residues. V gave up 8 bases and J gave up 5 bases, with 14 bases separating them. The V gene's germline CDR1 is LNHDA and CDR2 SQIVND (reference sequence). As DNA, the CDR3 is TGTGCCAGTGGTCCCGGGACAAAAGATACGCAGTATTTT. Protein product: CASGPGTKDTQYF.

This clone has a handful of counts. The rearrangement joins TRBV18 to TRBJ1-2; TRBD1 matches 9 bases. CDR3 size: 15 residues. V shed 3 bases and J 6 bases; nucleotides not matched to a gene: 8. The germline V gene has CDR1 KGHSH and CDR2 LQKENI. The CDR3 loop reads CASSPFDRGADGYTF. CDR3 DNA: TGTGCCAGCTCACCCTTCGACAGGGGGGCGGATGGCTACACCTTC.

The chain uses TRBV2 and TRBJ2-6, with 10 bases aligning to TRBD1. The length of the CDR3 is 17 residues. V gave up 6 bases and J gave up 0 bases; unmatched junction bases: 5. Germline-derived CDR1 and CDR2 are SNHLY and FYNNEI. The CDR3 reads CASSDWTGGSGANVLTF. The CDR3 DNA is TGTGCCAGCAGCGATTGGACAGGGGGCTCTGGGGCCAACGTCCTGACTTTC.

The J gene is TRBJ1-1, the V gene TRBV28, with D unresolved. V dropped 6 bases and J dropped 0 bases, with 5 bases sitting between them. This CDR3 spans 12 amino acids. Germline V gene data show CDR1 as MDHEN and CDR2 as SYDVKM. CDR3 DNA: TGTGCCAGCAGCGAGATGAACACTGAAGCTTTCTTT. Its translation is CASSEMNTEAFF.

This clone was picked up a small number of times. The genes are TRBV10-2 and TRBJ2-1; 10 nucleotides match TRBD2. The germline V gene has CDR1 WSHSY and CDR2 SAAADI. The trim removed 2 bases at V and 0 bases at J, leaving 4 bases unmatched. The CDR3 has 17 residues. This CDR3 is CASSETSGALSYNEQFF. The CDR3 DNA is TGCGCCAGCAGTGAGACTAGCGGGGCCCTCTCCTACAATGAGCAGTTCTTC.